The rows below give T cell receptor beta chains drawn from one sample of a study of shared clonotypes between healthy human individuals. Sequencing was performed with immunoSEQ multiplex PCR; in TCRdb, only in-frame clones are kept and a portion is missing. The sample lists roughly 2.5 million clones; more than 90% were seen once. The sample taken for sequencing was naive CD4+ T cells sorted from blood. The source is a man younger than 35 in good health. The CDR3 runs from the conserved cysteine through the conserved F or W. The D gene is left open where the match is weak. Size is omitted from some rows. Given values are once, few, many or a class for expanded clones.

>TRBJ2-2|TRBV7-9|-|TRBD2
TGTGCCAGCAGCTTAGGTCGCGGGGGAGACACCGGGGAGCTGTTTTTT
CASSLGRGGDTGELFF
>TRBJ2-1|TRBV5-1|-|-
TGCGCCAGCAGCGACCCCCGAGGAGGGGGAGAGGGGTACAATGAGCAGTTCTTC
CASSDPRGGGEGYNEQFF
>TRBJ2-5|TRBV11-2|-|-
TGTGCCAGCAGCTTAGATAGAGGGAAAGAGACCCAGTACTTC
CASSLDRGKETQYF
>TRBJ1-3|TRBV7-9|-|-
TGTGCCAGCAGCTTTGAGGGCATGCTAAACACCATATATTTT
CASSFEGMLNTIYF
>TRBJ2-5|TRBV7-9|-|-
TGTGCCAGCAGCTTAGCAGAACAGCAAGAGACCCAGTACTTC
CASSLAEQQETQYF
>TRBJ1-1|TRBV5-1|-|-
TGCGCCAGCAGCTTGGTCGCTGGGAACACTGAAGCTTTCTTT
CASSLVAGNTEAFF
>TRBJ2-3|TRBV19|-|TRBD1
TGTGCCAGTAGTGCCAGACAGGGGGCTGGCACAGATACGCAGTATTTT
CASSARQGAGTDTQYF
>TRBJ1-2|TRBV18|-|-
TGTGCCAGCTCACCACGGCAGGAGTCTTTCGATGGCTACACCTTC
CASSPRQESFDGYTF
>TRBJ2-5|TRBV2|-|TRBD1
TGTGCCAGCAGCGACAGGGGGACGGAGACCCAGTACTTC
CASSDRGTETQYF
>TRBJ2-1|TRBV19|-|-
TGTGCCAGTAGTATCCCGGACTACAATGAGCAGTTCTTC
CASSIPDYNEQFF
>TRBJ1-2|TRBV5-8|-|-
TGTGCCAGCAGCATCGGGGTTAGCTATGGCTACACCTTC
CASSIGVSYGYTF
>TRBJ2-7|TRBV5-1|-|TRBD1
TGCGCCAGCAGCTTGGAGGGACAGGGGTCCTACGAGCAGTACTTC
CASSLEGQGSYEQYF
>TRBJ2-7|TRBV2|-|-
TGTGCCAGCAGTGAAGCAAGCAGGTCCCTCTCCTACGAGCAGTACTTC
CASSEASRSLSYEQYF
>TRBJ2-2|TRBV6-1|-|-
TGTGCCAGCAGTGATCGGGCAGCCATTAGGAACACCGGGGAGCTGTTTTTT
CASSDRAAIRNTGELFF
>TRBJ1-4|TRBV2|-|-
TGTGCCAGCGGCAGGCCGGTAGAAAAACTGTTTTTT
CASGRPVEKLFF
>TRBJ2-3|TRBV7-8|-|TRBD1
TGTGCCAGCAGCTTAGATGGAGACAGGGTGGCAGATACGCAGTATTTT
CASSLDGDRVADTQYF
>TRBJ2-2|TRBV18|-|-
TGTGCCAGCACCCCACCGGGGTGGGGCACCGGGGAGCTGTTTTTT
CASTPPGWGTGELFF
>TRBJ1-3|TRBV9|-|TRBD1
TGTGCCAGCAGCGCAAGGGGACAGGGAGACACCATATATTTT
CASSARGQGDTIYF
>TRBJ2-3|TRBV5-1|few|-
TGCGCCAGCAGCTTGACCAGCACAGATACGCAGTATTTT
CASSLTSTDTQYF
>TRBJ2-7|TRBV5-1|-|-
TGCGCCAGCAGCTTGGAGGGGATCCCCTCCTACGAGCAGTACTTC
CASSLEGIPSYEQYF
>TRBJ2-7|TRBV7-9|once|TRBD2
TGTGCCAGCAGCTTAGGATACATCCCTAGCGGGGTCCCCTACGAGCAGTACTTC
CASSLGYIPSGVPYEQYF
>TRBJ2-1|TRBV5-1|-|-
TGCGCCAGTAAACAGGGCAATTTAGGCAATGAGCAGTTCTTC
CASKQGNLGNEQFF
>TRBJ2-7|TRBV9|-|-
TGTGCCAGCAGCGTAGGTGGGTACGAGCAGTACTTC
CASSVGGYEQYF
>TRBJ2-7|TRBV5-6|once|-
TGTGCCAGCAGCATGTTCTACGAGCAGTACTTC
CASSMFYEQYF
>TRBJ2-3|TRBV10-3|once|-
TGTGCCATCAGTGAGTCGATAGCGGTCACAGATACGCAGTATTTT
CAISESIAVTDTQYF
>TRBJ2-6|TRBV6-6|-|-
TGTGCCAGCAGAGCCGCTGGGGCCAACGTCCTGACTTTC
CASRAAGANVLTF
>TRBJ1-6|TRBV7-2|-|-
TGTGCCAGCAGCTCGAACCAGCCACCGAGTTCACCCCTCCACTTT
CASSSNQPPSSPLHF
>TRBJ1-2|TRBV19|-|-
TGTGCCAGCCCCTCAGGCGTCCGGGTCCTTCCTTACGACTCCTATGGCTACACCTTC
CASPSGVRVLPYDSYGYTF
>TRBJ2-7|TRBV5-1|once|TRBD2
TGCGCCAGCAGTCCTGCCGGGACTAGCGGCTCCTACGAGCAGTACTTC
CASSPAGTSGSYEQYF
>TRBJ1-2|TRBV2|few|-
TGTGCCAGCAGTGCTCGAGGGGGGTACGGCTACACCTTC
CASSARGGYGYTF
>TRBJ2-7|TRBV6-5|-|TRBD1
TGTGCCAGCAGTTACCTCACACGGGACAGGGACTACGAGCAGTACTTC
CASSYLTRDRDYEQYF
>TRBJ1-2|TRBV4-3|once|-
TGCGCCAGCAGCCAAGCCTTACCGAACTATGGCTACACCTTC
CASSQALPNYGYTF
>TRBJ2-3|TRBV6-6|-|TRBD1
TGTGCCAGCACCCAGGGACAGACAACGCAGTATTTT
CASTQGQTTQYF
>TRBJ2-1|TRBV28|-|-
TGTGCCAGCAGTTTATTGAGCCCTGAGCAGTTCTTC
CASSLLSPEQFF
>TRBJ1-1|TRBV5-1|-|TRBD1
TGCGCCAGCAGCTTGGCGGGACAGGGAGTTATGAACACTGAAGCTTTCTTT
CASSLAGQGVMNTEAFF
>TRBJ2-5|TRBV7-7|-|-
TGTGCTAGCAGCTTCACATACAGGGCCCAAGAGACCCAGTACTTC
CASSFTYRAQETQYF
>TRBJ2-7|TRBV7-2|-|-
TGTGCCAGCAGCCGTCAGGCCTACGAGCAGTACTTC
CASSRQAYEQYF
>TRBJ2-7|TRBV7-9|-|-
TGTGCCAGCAGCGCCGATACTCAGGGCGAGCAGTACTTC
CASSADTQGEQYF
>TRBJ2-2|TRBV5-6|-|-
TGTGCCAGCAGCTCGTGGGGCAGGGGAGGCAGGGAGCTGTTTTTT
CASSSWGRGGRELFF